A single sample gave rise to the 10 T cell receptor beta chains below, sequenced in a study of spatial heterogeneity in lung cancer. Specified time point: blood at routine non-recurrence follow-up after resection. Sequencing was performed on whole RNA extracted from tumor and nontumor lung tissue, or from frozen PBMC, and the material was left unsorted. TCRdb recomputed calls from the 5' RACE reads with MiXCR, one row per CDR3 protein. Of about 52,000 distinct CDR3 sequences in the sample, about 7.4% were seen once. The sequences come from PBMCs, collected at follow-up. The source is a female donor with early-stage non-small cell lung cancer.

This rearrangement joins TRBV6-5 to TRBJ1-3; no firm D call. Germline V gene data show CDR1 as MNHEY and CDR2 as SVGAGI. The CDR3 runs to 15 residues. Trimming pared 0 bases from V and 4 bases from J, leaving 10 bases between. In nucleotides, the CDR3 is TGTGCCAGCAGTTACTCGAGACTAAGGGGAAACACCATATATTTT. It yields the protein CASSYSRLRGNTIYF.

This chain connects TRBV4-2 to TRBJ2-3; 10 bases line up with TRBD2. The germline V gene encodes CDR1 LGHNA and CDR2 YNFKEQ. The CDR3 has 18 amino acids. J lost 3 bases, V lost 4 bases, and 13 bases had no gene match. The CDR3 DNA is TGTGCCAGCAGCCGCCAAGTCTTTGGAGCGGGGGGGACAGATACGCAGTATTTT. It yields the protein CASSRQVFGAGGTDTQYF.

The chain uses TRBV7-2 and TRBJ1-2; D is uncertain. CDR1 and CDR2 (germline): SGHTA, FQGNSA. This CDR3 spans 16 amino acids. The V gene lost 4 bases and the J gene lost 4 bases, with 19 bases spanning the gap. The CDR3 DNA follows: TGTGCCAGCAGCTCATCATACAAGGGAGGTACCTATGGCTACACCTTC. Translating gives CASSSSYKGGTYGYTF.

V usage is TRBV5-1 and J usage is TRBJ1-3; D is ambiguous. Trimming stripped 0 bases from V and 0 bases from J, with 7 bases between. Germline V CDR1 and CDR2: SGHRS, YFSETQ. The CDR3 is made up of 15 amino acids. The chain's CDR3 is CASSLAPGSGNTIYF. The CDR3 nucleotides read TGCGCCAGCAGCTTGGCCCCAGGCTCTGGAAACACCATATATTTT.

This clonotype came up a few times. The chain uses TRBV6-5 and TRBJ2-3; 12 bases agree with TRBD2. V shed 6 bases and J 1 base; nucleotides not matched to a gene: 5. The CDR3 loop spans 16 amino acids. Germline CDR1 is MNHEY and CDR2 is SVGAGI. The CDR3 reads CASSRLAGARTDTQYF. In DNA, the CDR3 is TGTGCCAGCAGCCGACTAGCGGGGGCCCGCACAGATACGCAGTATTTT.

This clonotype appeared many times. The chain recombines TRBV28 with TRBJ2-5; D is uncertain. V was trimmed by 5 bases and J by 5 bases, leaving 12 bases between them. The CDR3 totals 13 residues. From germline, CDR1 is MDHEN and CDR2 SYDVKM. CDR3 sequence: CASSIGSAETQYF. The DNA for the CDR3 is TGTGCCAGCAGTATCGGTTCGGCGGAGACCCAGTACTTC.

This clonotype came up many times. The chain employs TRBV15 and TRBJ2-7; perhaps TRBD2 as D (6 bases). The V end lost 1 base, the J end lost 2 bases, and 21 bases lay between the germline ends. Per the germline V gene, CDR1 is LNHNV and CDR2 is YYDKDF (reference sequence). The CDR3 is 18 amino acids. CDR3 bases: TGTGCCACCAGCAGAGGTTGGGGGGAACTCATTCCCCCCTACGAGCAGTACTTC. It encodes CATSRGWGELIPPYEQYF.

This clonotype was counted a few times. The rearrangement links TRBV11-1 to TRBJ1-4; 10 nucleotides match TRBD1. The germline CDR1 and CDR2 sequences are SGHAT and FQDESV (reference sequence). Germline trimming cut 5 bases from V and 8 bases from J; bases unmatched to any gene: 5. The CDR3 consists of 14 residues. The CDR3 region has the DNA TGTGCCAGCAGCCGGACAGGGGGAGACGAAAAACTGTTTTTT. Residues: CASSRTGGDEKLFF.

This clonotype has a handful of counts. The chain joins TRBV19 to TRBJ2-2; 9 bases line up with TRBD1. V was clipped by 5 bases and J by 7 bases; unmatched bases: 14. The CDR3 contains 17 residues. Germline-derived CDR1 and CDR2 are LNHDA and SQIVND (reference sequence). CDR3 coding DNA: TGTGCCAGTAGTTCGAGGCGACAGGGGGGAAGCGGCGGGGAGCTGTTTTTT. Protein sequence: CASSSRRQGGSGGELFF.

J is TRBJ1-6 and V is TRBV7-8, with 7 bases identical to TRBD1. Germline-derived CDR1 and CDR2 are SGHVS and FQNEAQ. The CDR3 contains 14 residues. After removal of 6 bases from V and 10 bases from J, the junction contained 9 bases not matched to a gene. The CDR3 is CASRLSGRGSPLHF. Here the CDR3 DNA reads TGTGCCAGCAGACTCTCAGGCAGGGGGTCACCCCTCCACTTT.